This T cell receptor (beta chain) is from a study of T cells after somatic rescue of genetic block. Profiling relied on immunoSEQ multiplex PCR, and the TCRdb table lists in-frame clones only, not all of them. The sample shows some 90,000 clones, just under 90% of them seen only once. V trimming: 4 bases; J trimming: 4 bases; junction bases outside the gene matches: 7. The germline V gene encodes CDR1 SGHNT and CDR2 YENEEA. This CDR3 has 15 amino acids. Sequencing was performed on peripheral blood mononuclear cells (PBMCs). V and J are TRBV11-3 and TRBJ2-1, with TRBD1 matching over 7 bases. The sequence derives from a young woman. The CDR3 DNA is TGTGCCAGCAGCTCCAGGGGGATAGGATACAATGAGCAGTTCTTC. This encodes CASSSRGIGYNEQFF.